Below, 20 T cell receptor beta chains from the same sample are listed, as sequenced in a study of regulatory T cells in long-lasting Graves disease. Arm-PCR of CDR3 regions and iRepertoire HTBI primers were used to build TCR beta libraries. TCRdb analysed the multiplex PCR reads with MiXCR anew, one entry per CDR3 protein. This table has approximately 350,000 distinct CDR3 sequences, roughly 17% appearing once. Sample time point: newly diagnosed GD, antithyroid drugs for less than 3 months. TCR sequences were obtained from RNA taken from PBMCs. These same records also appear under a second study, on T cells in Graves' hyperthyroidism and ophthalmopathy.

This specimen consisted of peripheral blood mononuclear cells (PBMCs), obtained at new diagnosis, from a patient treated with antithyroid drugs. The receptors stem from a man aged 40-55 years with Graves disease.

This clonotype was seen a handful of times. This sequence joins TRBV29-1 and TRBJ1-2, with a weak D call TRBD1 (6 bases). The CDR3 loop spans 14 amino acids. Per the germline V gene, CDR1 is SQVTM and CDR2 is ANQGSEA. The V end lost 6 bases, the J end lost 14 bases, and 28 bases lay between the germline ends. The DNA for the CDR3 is TGCAGCGTACCAGAGGGGATGGGGGGGCGCCTTGGAACCTTC. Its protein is CSVPEGMGGRLGTF.

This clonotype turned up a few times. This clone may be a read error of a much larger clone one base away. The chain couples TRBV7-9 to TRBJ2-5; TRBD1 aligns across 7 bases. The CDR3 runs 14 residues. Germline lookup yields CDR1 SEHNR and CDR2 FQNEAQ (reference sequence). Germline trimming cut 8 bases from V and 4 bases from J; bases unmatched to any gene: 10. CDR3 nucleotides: TGTGCCAGCGGTAAGGACAGGCCCAGAGAGACCCAGTACTTC. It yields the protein CASGKDRPRETQYF.

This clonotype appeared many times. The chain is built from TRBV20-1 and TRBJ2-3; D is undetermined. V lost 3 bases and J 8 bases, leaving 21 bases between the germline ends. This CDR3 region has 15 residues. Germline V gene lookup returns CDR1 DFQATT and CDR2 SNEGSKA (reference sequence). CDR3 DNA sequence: TGCAGTGCTAGCTTTGAGTTCCCCGTCCCAGGTACGCAGTATTTT. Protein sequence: CSASFEFPVPGTQYF.

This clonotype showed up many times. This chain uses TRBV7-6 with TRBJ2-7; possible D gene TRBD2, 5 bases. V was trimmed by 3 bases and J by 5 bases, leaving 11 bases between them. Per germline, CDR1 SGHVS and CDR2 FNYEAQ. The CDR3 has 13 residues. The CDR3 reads CASSFGVLDEQYF. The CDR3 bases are TGTGCCAGCAGCTTCGGGGTGTTAGACGAGCAGTACTTC.

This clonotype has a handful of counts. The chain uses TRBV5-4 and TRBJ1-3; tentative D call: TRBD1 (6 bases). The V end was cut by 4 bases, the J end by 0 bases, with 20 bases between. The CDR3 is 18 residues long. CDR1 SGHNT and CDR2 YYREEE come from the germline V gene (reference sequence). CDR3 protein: CASSLRGRDGLSGNTIYF. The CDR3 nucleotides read TGTGCCAGCAGCCTCAGGGGCAGGGATGGCCTCTCTGGAAACACCATATATTTT.

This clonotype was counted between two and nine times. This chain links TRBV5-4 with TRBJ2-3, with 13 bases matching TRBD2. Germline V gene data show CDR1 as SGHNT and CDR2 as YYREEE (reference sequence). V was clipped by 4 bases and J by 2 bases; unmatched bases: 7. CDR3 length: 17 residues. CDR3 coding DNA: TGTGCCAGCAGCAGCCGGACTAGCGGGGGAAACACAGATACGCAGTATTTT. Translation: CASSSRTSGGNTDTQYF.

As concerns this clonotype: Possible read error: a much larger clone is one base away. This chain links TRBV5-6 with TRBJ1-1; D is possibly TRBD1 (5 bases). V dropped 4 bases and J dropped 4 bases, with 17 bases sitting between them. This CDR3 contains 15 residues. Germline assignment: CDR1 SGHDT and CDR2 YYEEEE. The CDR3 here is CASSPRDPLSTEAFF. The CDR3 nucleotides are TGTGCCAGCAGCCCGAGGGACCCCTTGAGCACTGAAGCTTTCTTT. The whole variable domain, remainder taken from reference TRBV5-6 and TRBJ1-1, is DAGVTQSPTHLIKTRGQQVTLRCSPKSGHDTVSWYQQALGQGPQFIFQYYEEEERQRGNFPDRFSGHQFPNYSSELNVNALLLGDSALYLCASSPRDPLSTEAFFGQGTRLTVV.

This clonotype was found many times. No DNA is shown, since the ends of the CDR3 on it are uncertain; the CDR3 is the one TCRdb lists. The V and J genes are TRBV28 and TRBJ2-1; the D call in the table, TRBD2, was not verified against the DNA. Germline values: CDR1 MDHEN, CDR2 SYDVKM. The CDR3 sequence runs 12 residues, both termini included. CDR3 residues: CATVGPGTSDFF.

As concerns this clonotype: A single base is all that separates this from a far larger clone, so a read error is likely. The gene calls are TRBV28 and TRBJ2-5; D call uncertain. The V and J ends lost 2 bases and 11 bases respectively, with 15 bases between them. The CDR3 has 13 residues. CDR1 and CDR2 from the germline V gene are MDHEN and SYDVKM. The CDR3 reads CASSLIQTNEQYF. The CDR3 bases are TGTGCCAGCAGTTTAATTCAGACCAATGAGCAGTACTTC.

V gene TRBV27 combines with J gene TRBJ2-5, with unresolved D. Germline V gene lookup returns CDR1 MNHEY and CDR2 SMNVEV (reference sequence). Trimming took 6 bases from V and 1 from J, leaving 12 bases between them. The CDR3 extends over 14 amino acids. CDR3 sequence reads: CASSQSEVQETQYF. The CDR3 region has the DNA TGTGCCAGCAGCCAAAGTGAGGTCCAAGAGACCCAGTACTTC.

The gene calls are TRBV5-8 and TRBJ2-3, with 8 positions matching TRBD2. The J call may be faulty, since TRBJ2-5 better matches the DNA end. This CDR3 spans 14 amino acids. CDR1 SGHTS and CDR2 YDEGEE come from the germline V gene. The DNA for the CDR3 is TGTGCCAGCAGCTCGAGCGGGGGTGCGGAGACCCAGTACTTC. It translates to CASSSSGGAETQYF.

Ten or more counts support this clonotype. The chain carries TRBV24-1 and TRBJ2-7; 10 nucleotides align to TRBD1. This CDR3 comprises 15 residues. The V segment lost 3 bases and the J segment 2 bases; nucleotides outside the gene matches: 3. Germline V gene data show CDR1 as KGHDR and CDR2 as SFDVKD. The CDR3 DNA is TGTGCCACCAGTGATCCGGGGACAGGGGCCTACGAGCAGTACTTC. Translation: CATSDPGTGAYEQYF.

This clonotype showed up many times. This chain's CDR3 is CASSETDQPQHF. The CDR3 nucleotides are TGTGCCAGCAGTGAAACAGATCAGCCCCAGCATTTT. The chain employs TRBV6-1 and TRBJ1-5, with D hard to call. In germline, CDR1 is MNHNS, CDR2 SASEGT. Trimming took 2 bases from V and 5 from J, leaving 4 bases between them. The CDR3 length is 12 residues.

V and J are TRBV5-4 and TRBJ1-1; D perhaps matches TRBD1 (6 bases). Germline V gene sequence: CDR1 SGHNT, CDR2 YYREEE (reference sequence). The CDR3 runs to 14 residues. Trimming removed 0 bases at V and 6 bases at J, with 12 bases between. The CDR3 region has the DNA TGTGCCAGCAGCTTGGCGGGGGGCGCGTCTGAAGCTTTCTTT. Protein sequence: CASSLAGGASEAFF.

The chain's CDR3 is CASSSGQGGLTKNIQYF. The DNA for the CDR3 is TGTGCCAGCAGTTCTGGACAGGGGGGGTTGACCAAAAACATTCAGTACTTC. This rearrangement joins TRBV27 to TRBJ2-4; TRBD1 aligns across 10 bases. Unmatched junction bases numbered 8, after V lost 4 bases and J lost 2 bases. CDR1 is MNHEY and CDR2 is SMNVEV in the germline V gene (reference sequence). This CDR3 region has 17 residues.

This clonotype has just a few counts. The CDR3 reads CASRVYSSTDTQYF. As DNA, the CDR3 is TGTGCCAGCAGGGTTTACAGTAGCACAGATACGCAGTATTTT. The chain is built from TRBV27 and TRBJ2-3; D is undetermined. The length of the CDR3 is 14 residues. Trimming removed 6 bases at V and 0 bases at J, with 10 bases between. From germline, CDR1 is MNHEY and CDR2 SMNVEV (reference sequence).

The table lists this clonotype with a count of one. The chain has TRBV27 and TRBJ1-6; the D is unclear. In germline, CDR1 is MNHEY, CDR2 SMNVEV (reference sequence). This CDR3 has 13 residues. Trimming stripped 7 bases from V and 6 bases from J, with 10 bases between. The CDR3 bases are TGTGCCAGCACCCTTCAAGCTAATTCACCCCTCCACTTT. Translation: CASTLQANSPLHF.

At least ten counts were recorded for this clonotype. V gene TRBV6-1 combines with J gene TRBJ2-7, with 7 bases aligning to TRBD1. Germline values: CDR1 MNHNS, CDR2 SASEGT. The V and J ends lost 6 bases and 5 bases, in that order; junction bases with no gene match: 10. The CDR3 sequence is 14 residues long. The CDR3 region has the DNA TGTGCCAGCAGGAGGGGGCCTCGGGGCCACGAGCAGTACTTC. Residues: CASRRGPRGHEQYF.

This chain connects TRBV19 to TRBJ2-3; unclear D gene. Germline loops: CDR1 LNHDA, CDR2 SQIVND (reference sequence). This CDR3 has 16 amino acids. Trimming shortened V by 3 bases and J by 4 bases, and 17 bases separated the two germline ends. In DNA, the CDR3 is TGTGCCAGTAGTATGCTTAGGGCTTTAGCCGCAGATACGCAGTATTTT. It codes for CASSMLRALAADTQYF.

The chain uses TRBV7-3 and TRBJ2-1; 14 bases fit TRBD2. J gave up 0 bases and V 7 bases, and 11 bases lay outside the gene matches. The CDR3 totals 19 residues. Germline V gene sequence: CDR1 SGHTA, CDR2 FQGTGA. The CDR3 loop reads CASTLGLAGGGSSYNEQFF. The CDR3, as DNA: TGTGCCAGCACTTTAGGACTAGCGGGAGGAGGGAGCTCCTACAATGAGCAGTTCTTC.